Listed here are 8 T cell receptor beta chains from one sample, sequenced in a study of shared clonotypes between healthy human individuals. Generated by immunoSEQ multiplex PCR, the TCRdb table keeps only in-frame clones and is missing some. Of 1.5 million to 2.5 million clones detected, about 95% appear once; the ten largest clones hold roughly 1%. Naive-designated CD8 cells lacked CD45RO, were positively enriched for CCR7, and omitted terminally differentiated effector memory CD45RA+ cells. Input material: naive CD8+ T cells sorted from blood. These receptors came from a man between 18 and 29 years old in good health.

The genes are TRBV6-5 and TRBJ1-4; D remains ambiguous. The length of the CDR3 is 15 residues. Germline V gene sequence: CDR1 MNHEY, CDR2 SVGAGI. Trimming took 4 bases from V and 0 from J, leaving 9 bases between them. In DNA form, the CDR3 reads TGTGCCAGCAGTTCCGACGGAGCAACTAATGAAAAACTGTTTTTT. Its translation is CASSSDGATNEKLFF.

The CDR3 sequence: CASSVGGAPSALYEQYF. The CDR3 nucleotides are TGTGCCAGCAGCGTAGGCGGGGCCCCGTCGGCCCTTTACGAGCAGTACTTC. This chain joins TRBV9 and TRBJ2-7; D possibly corresponds to TRBD2 (6 bases). Trimming cost V 0 bases and J 4 bases, with 20 bases left between them. CDR1 is SGDLS, CDR2 YYNGEE, per germline. The CDR3 runs 17 residues.

Comment on this clone: Additional DNA sequences in this sample encode the identical CDR3. The chain links TRBV5-1 to TRBJ2-1, with a possible D match to TRBD2 (5 bases). The V gene lost 4 bases and the J gene lost 7 bases, with 9 bases spanning the gap. There are 12 residues in the CDR3. Per germline, CDR1 SGHRS and CDR2 YFSETQ. The DNA for the CDR3 is TGCGCCAGCAGCCTGACGGGGAATGAGCAGTTCTTC. Amino acid sequence: CASSLTGNEQFF.

The CDR3 DNA follows: TGTGCCAGCAGCGTCGGCTTCGGATTAGGGGAGACCCAGTACTTC. Protein product: CASSVGFGLGETQYF. J is TRBJ2-5 and V is TRBV9; D not certain. This CDR3 region has 15 residues. Germline V gene lookup returns CDR1 SGDLS and CDR2 YYNGEE. Trimming stripped 2 bases from V and 5 bases from J, with 16 bases between.

The chain couples TRBV9 to TRBJ2-7; perhaps TRBD2 as D (6 bases). V lost 3 bases and J 2 bases, leaving 15 bases between the germline ends. Germline V lookup: CDR1 SGDLS, CDR2 YYNGEE. CDR3 size: 15 residues. In DNA, the CDR3 is TGTGCCAGCAGCGCGGGGGTCGGTACGGCCTACGAGCAGTACTTC. This codes for CASSAGVGTAYEQYF.

This sequence joins TRBV29-1 and TRBJ2-3; tentatively, D is TRBD2 (6 bases). Per the germline V gene, CDR1 is SQVTM and CDR2 is ANQGSEA. The CDR3 extends over 14 amino acids. CDR3 residues: CSVSYSSGTDTQYF. CDR3 DNA: TGCAGTGTCTCGTACTCTAGCGGCACAGATACGCAGTATTTT.

The chain joins TRBV4-3 to TRBJ2-7, with 8 bases identical to TRBD2. The CDR3 length is 15 residues. V trimming: 3 bases; J trimming: 1 base; junction bases outside the gene matches: 5. Germline V gene data show CDR1 as LGHNA and CDR2 as YSLEER. CDR3 in amino acids: CASSQIAGPSYEQYF. For the CDR3, the DNA is TGCGCCAGCAGCCAGATAGCGGGACCTTCCTACGAGCAGTACTTC.

To note about this clone: Other DNA sequences within the sample encode an identical CDR3. The chain combines TRBV6-5 with TRBJ2-7, with D perhaps matching TRBD1 or TRBD2 (5 bases each). Trimming took off 3 bases at V and 2 bases at J, with 11 bases between the two ends. The length of the CDR3 is 14 residues. The germline CDR1 and CDR2 sequences are MNHEY and SVGAGI. CDR3 region: CASSYSGTPYEQYF. CDR3 in DNA: TGTGCCAGCAGTTATTCCGGGACCCCCTACGAGCAGTACTTC.